This TCR beta chain was found in a study of TIL therapy for anti-PD-1-resistant metastatic lung cancer. The CDR3 is 16 amino acids. Germline CDR1 and CDR2: MDHEN and SYDVKM. V lost 2 bases and J lost 6; bases outside the gene matches: 7. Time point described: pre-treatment sample, taken before nivolumab and TIL therapy. This was the immunoSEQ v3 assay. Here immunoSEQ multiplex PCR was the method, and the copy in TCRdb shows in-frame clones only, minus some. The data contain 35,000 or so clones, more than 60% of them singletons. The chain employs TRBV28 and TRBJ1-2, with 12 bases aligning to TRBD1. The TCR comes from a person between 25 and 79 years old with non-small cell lung cancer. Sample: blood, taken at baseline. The CDR3 region has the DNA TGTGCCAGCAGTTTAATGGGACAGGGGGCGCAGAATGGCTACACCTTC. Protein product: CASSLMGQGAQNGYTF.